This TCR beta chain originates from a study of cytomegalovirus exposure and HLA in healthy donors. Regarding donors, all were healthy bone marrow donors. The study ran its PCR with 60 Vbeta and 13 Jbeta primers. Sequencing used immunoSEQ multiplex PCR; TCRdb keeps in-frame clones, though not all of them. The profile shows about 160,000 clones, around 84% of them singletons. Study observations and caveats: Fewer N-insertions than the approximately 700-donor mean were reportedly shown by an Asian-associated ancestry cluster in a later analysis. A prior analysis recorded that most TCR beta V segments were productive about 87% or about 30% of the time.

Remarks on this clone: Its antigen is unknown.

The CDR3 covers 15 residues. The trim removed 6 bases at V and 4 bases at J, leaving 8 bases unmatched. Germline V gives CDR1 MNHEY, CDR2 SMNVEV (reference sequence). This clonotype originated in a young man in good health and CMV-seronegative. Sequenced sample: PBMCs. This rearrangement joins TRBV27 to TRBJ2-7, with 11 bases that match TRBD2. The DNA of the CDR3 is TGTGCCAGCAGGGGACTAGCGGAGCCCCATTACGAGCAGTACTTC. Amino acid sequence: CASRGLAEPHYEQYF.